Listed below are T cell receptor beta chains from one sample, sequenced in a study of siplizumab effects on memory and regulatory T cells. Data came from immunoSEQ multiplex PCR; TCRdb stores just in-frame clones and leaves some out. The sample holds 90,000 to 120,000 clones, about 91% seen once. Sequenced: Tregs sorted from blood. Receptors were obtained from a human donor in good health. Each CDR3 is given with its conserved first and last residue.

j_gene: TRBJ1-2
len: 16
v_gene: TRBV19
CDR3aa: CASSTGLWDRGAGYTF

j_gene: TRBJ2-1
len: 14
v_gene: TRBV7-3
CDR3aa: CASSLRGSPREQFF

j_gene: TRBJ2-2
len: 14
v_gene: TRBV11-2
CDR3aa: CASSLDRNTGELFF

j_gene: TRBJ1-2
len: 18
v_gene: TRBV9
CDR3aa: CASSVGSSRGGSGYGYTF

j_gene: TRBJ1-3
len: 15
v_gene: TRBV18
CDR3aa: CASSPPWELGNTIYF

j_gene: TRBJ2-5
len: 18
v_gene: TRBV4-2
CDR3aa: CASSQVPLSSGYQETQYF

j_gene: TRBJ1-4
len: 14
v_gene: TRBV27
CDR3aa: CASGRTAQNEKLFF

j_gene: TRBJ1-5
len: 15
v_gene: TRBV4-2
CDR3aa: CASSQDKGSNQPQHF

j_gene: TRBJ2-2
len: 16
v_gene: TRBV7-7
CDR3aa: CASSQRAGDVTGELFF

j_gene: TRBJ2-3
len: 16
v_gene: TRBV9
CDR3aa: CASSETSGRAPDTQYF

j_gene: TRBJ2-5
len: 12
v_gene: TRBV18
CDR3aa: CASGLSEETQYF

j_gene: TRBJ1-5
len: 16
v_gene: TRBV4-2
CDR3aa: CASSQVRAGGDQPQHF

j_gene: TRBJ1-4
len: 15
v_gene: TRBV28
CDR3aa: CASSSAGGTNEKLFF

j_gene: TRBJ2-3
len: 15
v_gene: TRBV5-1
CDR3aa: CASSLADSPTDTQYF

j_gene: TRBJ2-4
len: 15
v_gene: TRBV7-2
CDR3aa: CASRNPGTPKNIQYF

j_gene: TRBJ2-7
len: 14
v_gene: TRBV15
CDR3aa: CATSRDIGAYEQYF

j_gene: TRBJ1-2
len: 8
v_gene: TRBV29-1
CDR3aa: CSVGGYTF

j_gene: TRBJ1-2
len: 18
v_gene: TRBV19
CDR3aa: CASSPQPGQLIGNYGYTF

j_gene: TRBJ2-5
len: 19
v_gene: TRBV5-6
CDR3aa: CASSLALPTGQGLQETQYF

j_gene: TRBJ2-3
len: 17
v_gene: TRBV5-1
CDR3aa: CASSLGLAGGSTDTQYF

j_gene: TRBJ2-1
len: 15
v_gene: TRBV5-1
CDR3aa: CASSLRLGKSGEQFF

j_gene: TRBJ2-3
len: 12
v_gene: TRBV6-1
CDR3aa: CASSESTDTQYF

j_gene: TRBJ2-5
len: 13
v_gene: TRBV6-5
CDR3aa: CASSSRGKETQYF

j_gene: TRBJ2-7
len: 13
v_gene: TRBV11-2
CDR3aa: CASSLDRGGEQYF

j_gene: TRBJ1-5
len: 18
v_gene: TRBV10-1
CDR3aa: CASGMRTGIEGGNQPQHF

j_gene: TRBJ2-4
len: 15
v_gene: TRBV6-5
CDR3aa: CASNPRGDGKNIQYF

j_gene: TRBJ1-5
len: 16
v_gene: TRBV4-1
CDR3aa: CASSLNRGNSNQPQHF

j_gene: TRBJ2-7
len: 13
v_gene: TRBV7-9
CDR3aa: CASSRGRDYEQYF

j_gene: TRBJ1-1
len: 14
v_gene: TRBV5-5
CDR3aa: CASSLGTGIPEAFF

j_gene: TRBJ2-5
len: 16
v_gene: TRBV28
CDR3aa: CASRSSQAGGSQTQYF

j_gene: TRBJ2-5
len: 15
v_gene: TRBV2
CDR3aa: CASTEGAGLEETQYF

j_gene: TRBJ2-7
len: 13
v_gene: TRBV5-6
CDR3aa: CASSFVGKYEQYF

j_gene: TRBJ2-7
len: 15
v_gene: TRBV7-2
CDR3aa: CASSLASQITYEPYF

j_gene: TRBJ1-1
len: 17
v_gene: TRBV6-1
CDR3aa: CASSEVGQGRKNTEAFF

j_gene: TRBJ1-5
len: 13
v_gene: TRBV5-4
CDR3aa: CASSWGAGQPQHF

j_gene: TRBJ2-3
len: 11
v_gene: TRBV20-1
CDR3aa: CSASRHDTQYF

j_gene: TRBJ2-2
len: 12
v_gene: TRBV5-1
CDR3aa: CASSIDTGELFF

j_gene: TRBJ2-6
len: 13
v_gene: TRBV28
CDR3aa: CASRVPGANVLTF

j_gene: TRBJ2-1
len: 16
v_gene: TRBV18
CDR3aa: CASSPPSGGPYNEQFF

j_gene: TRBJ1-1
len: 15
v_gene: TRBV5-1
CDR3aa: CASSLGGPKNTEAFF

j_gene: TRBJ2-7
len: 14
v_gene: TRBV5-8
CDR3aa: CASSQVAGGPEQYF

j_gene: TRBJ2-2
len: 14
v_gene: TRBV29-1
CDR3aa: CSVERGINTGELFF

j_gene: TRBJ2-1
len: 16
v_gene: TRBV28
CDR3aa: CASRPRWTSVDNEQFF

j_gene: TRBJ2-3
len: 14
v_gene: TRBV4-2
CDR3aa: CASSQDGRSDTQYF

j_gene: TRBJ1-1
len: 15
v_gene: TRBV19
CDR3aa: CASRTNDRAFTEAFF

j_gene: TRBJ2-1
len: 16
v_gene: TRBV5-1
CDR3aa: CASSLGLAGRLGEQFF

j_gene: TRBJ2-7
len: 14
v_gene: TRBV5-1
CDR3aa: CASSPGTGNDEQYF

j_gene: TRBJ2-7
len: 13
v_gene: TRBV5-4
CDR3aa: CASSLAGSYEQYF

j_gene: TRBJ2-3
len: 16
v_gene: TRBV21-1
CDR3aa: CASSRPGKARECTQYF

j_gene: TRBJ2-1
len: 15
v_gene: TRBV2
CDR3aa: CASSTSGSPYNEQFF

j_gene: TRBJ2-1
len: 17
v_gene: TRBV11-2
CDR3aa: CASSLVASGNSYNEQFF

j_gene: TRBJ1-2
len: 14
v_gene: TRBV19
CDR3aa: CASSILGPNYGYTF

j_gene: TRBJ2-7
len: 15
v_gene: TRBV2
CDR3aa: CASRREQGESYEQYF

j_gene: TRBJ2-4
len: 16
v_gene: TRBV13
CDR3aa: CASSLSGRGTSHIQYF

j_gene: TRBJ2-6
len: 19
v_gene: TRBV19
CDR3aa: CASSILTGAFRAGANVLTF

j_gene: TRBJ2-1
len: 21
v_gene: TRBV1
CDR3aa: CTSSRGHSGRPDLPTYNEQFF

j_gene: TRBJ2-7
len: 14
v_gene: TRBV11-1
CDR3aa: CASSLQGPVGEQYF